This TCR beta chain was sequenced for a study of T cells in localized non-small cell lung cancer. Study findings and constraints: Appearing in adjacent lung were a median about 57 of the top 100 tumor clones. Because researchers sequenced only one region of the tumor, heterogeneity is still possible.

With regard to this clone: Its matching antigen is unknown.

TCRdb's table, derived via immunoSEQ multiplex PCR, lists solely in-frame clones and lacks some. The profile shows around 25,000 clones, 80% to 95% of them singletons. CDR1 is MNHEY and CDR2 is SMNVEV in the germline V gene (reference sequence). The length of the CDR3 is 14 residues. After removal of 3 bases from V and 0 bases from J, the junction contained 1 base not matched to a gene. The sequence was collected from a woman aged 35-75 years with stage I lung adenocarcinoma. Sequencing was performed on peripheral blood, taken before any cancer treatment. V usage is TRBV27 and J usage is TRBJ2-7, with 8 bases that match TRBD1. In DNA form, the CDR3 reads TGTGCCAGCAGTTTCCAGGGGGCCTCCTACGAGCAGTACTTC. This encodes CASSFQGASYEQYF.